This T cell receptor beta chain was retrieved from a study of blood T cell repertoires in COVID-19. Overall study context: Acute-phase and convalescent COVID-19 samples originated in the United States, Italy and Spain. From T cells, B-cell-depleted T cells, or PBMCs came the material, which was cDNA or gDNA.

Germline CDR1 MNHEY, CDR2 SVGEGT. CDR3 length equals 17 residues. J lost 9 bases, V lost 7 bases, and 21 bases had no gene match. Original processing methods: Cell counts per sample came from amplifying reference gene primers. TCRdb's copy holds only in-frame clones and misses some; the assay was immunoSEQ multiplex PCR. V and J calls and clone size are copied from that table; D and trimming were computed from the DNA. This sample has 25,000 to 30,000 clones, with about 80% found just once. Sequencing was performed on peripheral blood. The receptor comes from a man between 65 and 80 years old with acute or convalescent COVID-19. The rearrangement uses TRBV6-2 or TRBV6-3 and TRBJ2-1; the match to TRBD2 covers 7 bases. This CDR3 reads CASNPHPASGRYSEQFF. The CDR3, as DNA: TGTGCCAGCAACCCGCACCCCGCTAGCGGACGGTATAGTGAGCAGTTCTTC.